The 14 T cell receptor beta chains presented below share a single source sample, sequenced in a study of T cell changes during pregnancy in multiple sclerosis. Profiled with immunoSEQ multiplex PCR; TCRdb holds only in-frame clones, not every one. This table has around 63,000 clones, roughly nine tenths appearing once. Sample: peripheral blood, taken after pregnancy. The origin of the receptors is a female donor with multiple sclerosis, enrolled in a pregnancy study.

The chain uses TRBV7-8 and TRBJ1-1, with D perhaps TRBD1 (6 bases). Trimming took 5 bases from V and 2 from J, leaving 12 bases between them. The CDR3 sequence is 14 residues long. Germline CDR1 and CDR2: SGHVS and FQNEAQ. The CDR3: CASSSWTDNTEAFF. DNA for the CDR3: TGTGCCAGCAGCAGTTGGACAGACAACACTGAAGCTTTCTTT. Full variable domain (missing parts from reference TRBV7-8 and TRBJ1-1): GAGVSQSPRYKVAKRGQDVALRCDPISGHVSLFWYQQALGQGPEFLTYFQNEAQLDKSGLPSDRFFAERPEGSVSTLKIQRTQQEDSAVYLCASSSWTDNTEAFFGQGTRLTVV.

This clone has a single count. The chain links TRBV28 to TRBJ2-6; D not certain. CDR3 length: 15 residues. Per the germline V gene, CDR1 is MDHEN and CDR2 is SYDVKM. Trimming pared 3 bases from V and 2 bases from J, leaving 8 bases between. The CDR3 reads CASSFQRPGANVLTF. In DNA, the CDR3 is TGTGCCAGCAGTTTCCAGCGCCCTGGGGCCAACGTCCTGACTTTC.

CDR3 nucleotide sequence: TGTGCCTGGAGTGGGTTGGGGGCCTATCAGCCCCAGCATTTT. Its translation is CAWSGLGAYQPQHF. The J gene is TRBJ1-5, the V gene TRBV30; D perhaps matches TRBD1 (6 bases). The germline CDR1 and CDR2 sequences are GTSNPN and SVGIG (reference sequence). The V gene lost 1 base and the J gene lost 5 bases, with 12 bases spanning the gap. The CDR3 runs 14 residues.

The rearrangement links TRBV6-1 to TRBJ1-1; no clear D gene. V lost 0 bases, J lost 4 bases, and 6 bases lay in between. This CDR3 region has 13 residues. The germline V gene encodes CDR1 MNHNS and CDR2 SASEGT. The CDR3 protein is CASSEASPTEAFF. Here the CDR3 DNA reads TGTGCCAGCAGTGAAGCTAGCCCCACTGAAGCTTTCTTT.

The J gene is TRBJ2-1, the V gene TRBV5-1; tentative D call: TRBD1 (6 bases). The germline V and J ends were trimmed by 4 bases and 4 bases, with 12 bases remaining between them. The CDR3 runs 14 residues. Per germline, CDR1 SGHRS and CDR2 YFSETQ. The CDR3 DNA reads as TGCGCCAGCAGCCCCGGGGACAATTACAATGAGCAGTTCTTC. Translating gives CASSPGDNYNEQFF. Filled out from reference TRBV5-1 and TRBJ2-1, the complete variable domain reads KAGVTQTPRYLIKTRGQQVTLSCSPISGHRSVSWYQQTPGQGLQFLFEYFSETQRNKGNFPGRFSGRQFSNSRSEMNVSTLELGDSALYLCASSPGDNYNEQFFGPGTRLTVL.

The chain links TRBV7-2 to TRBJ2-5, with 7 bases aligning to TRBD2. The V gene's germline CDR1 is SGHTA and CDR2 FQGNSA. The CDR3 covers 15 residues. The J segment lost 5 bases and the V segment lost 3 bases, leaving 9 bases of the junction unmatched. CDR3 nucleotides: TGTGCCAGCAGCTTCCTAGCGGCGCCTCAGGAGACCCAGTACTTC. Its protein is CASSFLAAPQETQYF.

As DNA, the CDR3 is TGTGCCAGCTCCCTAGCAGGGGGCAATCAGCCCCAGCATTTT. Translation gives CASSLAGGNQPQHF. V usage is TRBV7-9 and J usage is TRBJ1-5; perhaps TRBD1 as D (6 bases). Germline CDR1 reads SEHNR; CDR2 reads FQNEAQ (reference sequence). The CDR3 sequence is 14 residues long. Between the trimmed V and J ends, which lost 8 bases and 2 bases, there was a span of 13 bases.

The chain combines TRBV5-1 with TRBJ1-1, with TRBD1 matching 7 bases. J lost 5 bases, V lost 6 bases, and 7 bases had no gene match. The germline CDR1 and CDR2 sequences are SGHRS and YFSETQ. This CDR3 spans 13 amino acids. DNA of the CDR3: TGCGCCAGCATGTTGCCAGGGGGTACTGAAGCTTTCTTT. This encodes CASMLPGGTEAFF.

The chain has TRBV11-2 and TRBJ1-1, with D possibly TRBD1 on 5 matching bases. The ends were cut back, 5 bases at V and 2 bases at J, with 12 bases in the middle. The CDR3 runs to 14 residues. Looked up from germline, CDR1 is SGHAT and CDR2 is FQNNGV. Written as DNA, the CDR3 is TGTGCCAGCAGCAAACAGGTGTCTAACACTGAAGCTTTCTTT. This codes for CASSKQVSNTEAFF.

V usage is TRBV5-1 and J usage is TRBJ1-4, with TRBD1 identical over 9 bases. The V gene end was trimmed by 1 base and the J gene end by 3 bases; junction bases not matched to a gene: 4. CDR1 is SGHRS, CDR2 YFSETQ, per germline. This CDR3 region has 16 residues. CDR3 residues: CASSLSRDRANEKLFF. In nucleotides, the CDR3 is TGCGCCAGCAGCTTGTCTCGGGACAGGGCTAATGAAAAACTGTTTTTT.

The CDR3 region has the DNA TGCGCCAGCAGCTTGGGACCCCGGGGAGACACTGAAGCTTTCTTT. Its translation: CASSLGPRGDTEAFF. V gene TRBV5-1 combines with J gene TRBJ1-1; D not resolved. Trimming left V 0 bases short and J 3 bases short, with 12 bases between. The CDR3 runs 15 residues. CDR1 is SGHRS and CDR2 is YFSETQ in the germline V gene.

The chain couples TRBV19 to TRBJ1-5; no clear D gene. CDR3 length: 12 residues. From germline, CDR1 is LNHDA and CDR2 SQIVND (reference sequence). Deletions cut 3 bases from V and 6 bases from J, with 6 bases between. The CDR3: CASSISFQPQHF. The CDR3 nucleotides read TGTGCCAGTAGTATCTCTTTTCAGCCCCAGCATTTT.

The rearrangement joins TRBV27 to TRBJ2-7; TRBD2 agrees at 8 bases. CDR3 length equals 14 residues. V dropped 6 bases and J dropped 2; count of bases not matched to a gene: 6. Germline V gives CDR1 MNHEY, CDR2 SMNVEV (reference sequence). Here the CDR3 reads CASSRGGWTYEQYF. CDR3 coding DNA: TGTGCCAGCAGCCGGGGGGGATGGACCTACGAGCAGTACTTC.

CDR3 amino acids: CASSTLAGETDTQYF. The CDR3 coding sequence is TGTGCCAGTAGTACACTAGCGGGAGAAACAGATACGCAGTATTTT. The V call is TRBV19, the J call TRBJ2-3, with 11 nucleotides matching TRBD2. The ends lost 4 bases at V and 3 bases at J; junction bases unmatched: 3. CDR3 length equals 15 residues. Germline V gene data show CDR1 as LNHDA and CDR2 as SQIVND (reference sequence).